This note documents a single T cell receptor (beta chain) sequence. CDR3 length: 15 amino acids. Trimming left V 2 bases short and J 12 bases short, with 20 bases between. From germline, CDR1 is WSHSY and CDR2 SAAADI. The data stem from a study of blood T cell repertoires in COVID-19. In the study overall: In each case, the material was cDNA or gDNA derived from T cells, B-cell-depleted T cells, or PBMCs.

In the original workflow: The assay estimated nucleated cells by amplifying reference gene primers. Using immunoSEQ multiplex PCR, the repertoire was profiled, and TCRdb retains in-frame clones only, with some absent. V and J calls and clone size come straight from that table; D and trimming were deduced from the DNA. The table lists about 130,000 clones, around 81% of them singletons. This TCR was recovered from a man aged 35-49 years with active or convalescent COVID-19. Sequenced input: peripheral blood. The gene calls are TRBV10-2 and TRBJ1-5; perhaps TRBD1 as D (6 bases). The CDR3 reads CASSETYARRGGQHF. The CDR3 coding sequence is TGCGCCAGCAGTGAGACATACGCCAGGAGGGGGGGCCAGCATTTT.